This T cell receptor beta chain was documented in a study of T-cell memory formation after mild COVID-19. Employing constant-segment primers, 5'RACE generated TCR alpha and TCR beta cDNA libraries bearing sample barcodes and UMIs. TCRdb used MiXCR to reprocess the 5' RACE reads, holding one entry per CDR3 protein. The data contain fewer than 550,000 distinct CDR3 sequences, 20% of them singletons. Trimming pared 4 bases from V and 7 bases from J, leaving 7 bases between. The CDR3 length is 12 residues. The germline gives CDR1 KGHDR, CDR2 SFDVKD. This clonotype has a handful of counts. What was sequenced was PBMCs or a T cell subset sorted from them (not recorded which). This sequence was found in an adult woman who had mild COVID-19 (a few samples of this study predate the infection). Cell type and time point are not known. The chain uses TRBV24-1 and TRBJ2-1; D is unresolved. The CDR3: CATSEVWNEQFF. Written as DNA, the CDR3 is TGTGCCACCAGTGAGGTTTGGAATGAGCAGTTCTTC.